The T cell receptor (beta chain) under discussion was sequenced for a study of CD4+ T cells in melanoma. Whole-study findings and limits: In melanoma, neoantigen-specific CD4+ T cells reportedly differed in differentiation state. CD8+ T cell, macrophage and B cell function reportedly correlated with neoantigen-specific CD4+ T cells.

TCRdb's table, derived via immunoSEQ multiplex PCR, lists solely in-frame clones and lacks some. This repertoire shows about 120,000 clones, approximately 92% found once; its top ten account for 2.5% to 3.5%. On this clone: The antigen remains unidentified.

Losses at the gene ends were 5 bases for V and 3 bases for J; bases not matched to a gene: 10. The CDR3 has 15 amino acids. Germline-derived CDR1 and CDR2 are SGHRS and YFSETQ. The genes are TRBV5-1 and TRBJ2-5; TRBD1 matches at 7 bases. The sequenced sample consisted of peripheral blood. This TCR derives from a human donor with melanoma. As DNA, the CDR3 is TGCGCCAGCAGTTCAACCGCCGGGACAGAAGAGACCCAGTACTTC. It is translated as CASSSTAGTEETQYF.